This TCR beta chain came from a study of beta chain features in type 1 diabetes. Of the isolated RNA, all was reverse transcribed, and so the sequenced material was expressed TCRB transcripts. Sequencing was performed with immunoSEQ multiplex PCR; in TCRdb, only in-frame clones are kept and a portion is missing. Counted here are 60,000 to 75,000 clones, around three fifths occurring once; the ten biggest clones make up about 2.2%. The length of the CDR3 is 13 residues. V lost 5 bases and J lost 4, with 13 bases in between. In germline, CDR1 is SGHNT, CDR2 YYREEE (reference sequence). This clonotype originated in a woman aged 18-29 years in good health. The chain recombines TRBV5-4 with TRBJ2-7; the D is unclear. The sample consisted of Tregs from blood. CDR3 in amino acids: CASSFDKTYEQYF. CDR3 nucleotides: TGTGCCAGCAGTTTTGACAAAACTTACGAGCAGTACTTC.